This TCR beta chain was obtained from a study of blood T cell repertoires in COVID-19. Using immunoSEQ multiplex PCR, the repertoire was profiled, and TCRdb retains in-frame clones only, with some absent. The data contain 400,000 to 550,000 clones, around 89% of them singletons. Sequenced material: peripheral blood. The TCR sequence derives from a woman aged 25 to 39 with acute or convalescent COVID-19.

CDR3: CASSQGGRGELFF. For the CDR3, the DNA is TGTGCCAGCAGCCAAGGAGGCCGCGGGGAGCTGTTTTTT. This rearrangement joins TRBV3-1 (or the pseudogene TRBV3-2) to TRBJ2-2; D gene ambiguous. The CDR3 totals 13 residues. Trimming removed 1 base from V and 7 bases from J, with 7 bases in between. Germline CDR1 reads LGHDT; CDR2 reads YNNKEL (reference sequence).